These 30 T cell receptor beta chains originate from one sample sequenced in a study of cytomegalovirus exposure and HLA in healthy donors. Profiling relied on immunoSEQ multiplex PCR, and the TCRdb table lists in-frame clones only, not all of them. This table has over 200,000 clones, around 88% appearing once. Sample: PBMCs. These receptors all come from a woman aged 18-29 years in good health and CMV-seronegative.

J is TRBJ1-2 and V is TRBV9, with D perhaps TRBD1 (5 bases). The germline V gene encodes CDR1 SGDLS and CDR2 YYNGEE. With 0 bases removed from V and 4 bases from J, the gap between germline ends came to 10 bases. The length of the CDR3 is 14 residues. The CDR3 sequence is CASSVAAGSYGYTF. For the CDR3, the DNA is TGTGCCAGCAGCGTAGCGGCAGGGTCCTATGGCTACACCTTC.

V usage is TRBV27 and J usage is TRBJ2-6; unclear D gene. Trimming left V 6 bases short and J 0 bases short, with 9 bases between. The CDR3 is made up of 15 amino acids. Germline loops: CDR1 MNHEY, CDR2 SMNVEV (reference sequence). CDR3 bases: TGTGCCAGCAGCCTAGGAACCTCTGGGGCCAACGTCCTGACTTTC. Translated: CASSLGTSGANVLTF.

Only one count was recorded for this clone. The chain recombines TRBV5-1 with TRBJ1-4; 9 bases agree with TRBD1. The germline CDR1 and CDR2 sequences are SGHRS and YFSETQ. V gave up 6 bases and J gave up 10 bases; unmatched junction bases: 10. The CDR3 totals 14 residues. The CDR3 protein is CASTNRTGAGKLFF. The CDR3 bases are TGCGCCAGCACCAACCGGACAGGGGCGGGAAAACTGTTTTTT.

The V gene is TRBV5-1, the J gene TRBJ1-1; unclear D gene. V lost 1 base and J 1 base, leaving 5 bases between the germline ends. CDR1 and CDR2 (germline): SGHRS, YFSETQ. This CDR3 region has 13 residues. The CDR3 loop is CASSLLQNTEAFF. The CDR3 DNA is TGCGCCAGCAGCTTGTTACAGAACACTGAAGCTTTCTTT.

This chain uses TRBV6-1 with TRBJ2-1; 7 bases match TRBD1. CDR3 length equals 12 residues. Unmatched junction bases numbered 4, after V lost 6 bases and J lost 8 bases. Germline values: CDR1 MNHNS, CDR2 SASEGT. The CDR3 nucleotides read TGTGCCAGCAGGAAGACAGGGCATGAGCAGTTCTTC. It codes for CASRKTGHEQFF.

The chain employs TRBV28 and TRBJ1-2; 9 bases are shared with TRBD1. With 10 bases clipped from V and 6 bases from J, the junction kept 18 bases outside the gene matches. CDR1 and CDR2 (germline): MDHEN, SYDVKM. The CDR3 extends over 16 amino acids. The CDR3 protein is CATSGQGLAGIDGYTF. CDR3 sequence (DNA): TGTGCCACCTCGGGACAGGGTCTGGCAGGGATCGATGGCTACACCTTC.

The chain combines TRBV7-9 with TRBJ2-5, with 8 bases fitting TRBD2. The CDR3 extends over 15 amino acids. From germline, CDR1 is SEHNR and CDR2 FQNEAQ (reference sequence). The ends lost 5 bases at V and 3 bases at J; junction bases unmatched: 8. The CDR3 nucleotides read TGTGCCAGCAGCCTCGGACTAGCTGGAGAAGAGACCCAGTACTTC. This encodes CASSLGLAGEETQYF.

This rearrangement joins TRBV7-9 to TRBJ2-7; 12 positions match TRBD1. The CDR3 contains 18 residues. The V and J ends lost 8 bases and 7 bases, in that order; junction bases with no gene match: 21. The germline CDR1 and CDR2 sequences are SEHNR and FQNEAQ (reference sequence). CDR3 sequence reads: CASYGLAQPGQGAGEQYF. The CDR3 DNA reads TGTGCCAGCTACGGCCTAGCCCAGCCGGGACAGGGGGCGGGGGAGCAGTACTTC.

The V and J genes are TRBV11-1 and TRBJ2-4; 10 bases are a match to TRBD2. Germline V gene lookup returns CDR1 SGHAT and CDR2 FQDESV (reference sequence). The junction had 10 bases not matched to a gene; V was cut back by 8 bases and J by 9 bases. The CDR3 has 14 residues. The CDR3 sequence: CASQRSSGSPIQYF. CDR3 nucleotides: TGTGCCAGCCAAAGGTCTAGCGGGAGTCCCATTCAGTACTTC.

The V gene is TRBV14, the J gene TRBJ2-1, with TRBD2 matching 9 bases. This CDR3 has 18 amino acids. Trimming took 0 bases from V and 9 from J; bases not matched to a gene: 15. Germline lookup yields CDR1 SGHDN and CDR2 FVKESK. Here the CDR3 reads CASSQDPSLAGGPSEQFF. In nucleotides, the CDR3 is TGTGCCAGCAGCCAAGATCCCTCTCTGGCGGGAGGGCCTAGTGAGCAGTTCTTC.

Written as DNA, the CDR3 is TGTGCCAGCACGGGACACCCGCTCGAGCAGTACTTC. Its protein is CASTGHPLEQYF. The chain links TRBV28 to TRBJ2-7, with D possibly matching TRBD1 (6 bases). The CDR3 sequence is 12 residues long. Trimming shortened V by 7 bases and J by 6 bases, and 13 bases separated the two germline ends. Germline assignment: CDR1 MDHEN and CDR2 SYDVKM.

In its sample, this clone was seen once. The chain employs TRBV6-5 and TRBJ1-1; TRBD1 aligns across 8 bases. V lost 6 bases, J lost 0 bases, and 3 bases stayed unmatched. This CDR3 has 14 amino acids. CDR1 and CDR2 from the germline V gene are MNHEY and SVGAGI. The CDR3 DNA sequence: TGTGCCAGCAGCCCGGGACAGGTGAACACTGAAGCTTTCTTT. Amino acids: CASSPGQVNTEAFF.

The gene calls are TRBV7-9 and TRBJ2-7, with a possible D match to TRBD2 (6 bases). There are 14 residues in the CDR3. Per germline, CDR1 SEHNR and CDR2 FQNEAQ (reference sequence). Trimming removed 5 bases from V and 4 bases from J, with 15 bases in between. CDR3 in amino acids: CASSRGGTFYEQYF. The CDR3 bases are TGTGCCAGCAGCCGAGGCGGGACCTTTTACGAGCAGTACTTC.

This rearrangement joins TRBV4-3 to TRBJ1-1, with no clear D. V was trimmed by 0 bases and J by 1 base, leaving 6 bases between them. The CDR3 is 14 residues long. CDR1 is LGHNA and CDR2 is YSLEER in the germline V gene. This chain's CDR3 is CASSQDVWNTEAFF. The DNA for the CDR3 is TGCGCCAGCAGCCAAGATGTATGGAACACTGAAGCTTTCTTT.

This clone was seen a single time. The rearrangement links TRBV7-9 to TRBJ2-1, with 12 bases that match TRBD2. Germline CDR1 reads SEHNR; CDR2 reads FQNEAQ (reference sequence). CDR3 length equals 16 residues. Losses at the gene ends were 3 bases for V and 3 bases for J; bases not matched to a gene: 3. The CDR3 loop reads CASSFTSGRNYNEQFF. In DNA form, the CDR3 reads TGTGCCAGCAGCTTTACTAGCGGGAGGAACTACAATGAGCAGTTCTTC. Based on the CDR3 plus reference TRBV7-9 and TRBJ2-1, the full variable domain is DTGVSQNPRHKITKRGQNVTFRCDPISEHNRLYWYRQTLGQGPEFLTYFQNEAQLEKSRLLSDRFSAERPKGSFSTLEIQRTEQGDSAMYLCASSFTSGRNYNEQFFGPGTRLTVL.

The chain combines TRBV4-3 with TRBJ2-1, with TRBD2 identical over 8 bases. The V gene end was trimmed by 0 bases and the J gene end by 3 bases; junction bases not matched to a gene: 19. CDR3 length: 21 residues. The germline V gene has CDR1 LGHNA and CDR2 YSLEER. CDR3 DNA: TGCGCCAGCAGCCAAGATTTAGGAGGAGGCGGGGGGCGGAAAATCTACAATGAGCAGTTCTTC. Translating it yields CASSQDLGGGGGRKIYNEQFF.

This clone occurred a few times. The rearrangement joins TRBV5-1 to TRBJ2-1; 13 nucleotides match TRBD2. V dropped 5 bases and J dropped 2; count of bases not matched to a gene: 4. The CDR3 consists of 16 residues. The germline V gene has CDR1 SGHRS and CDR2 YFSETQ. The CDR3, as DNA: TGCGCCAGCAGGGAGGGGACTAGCGGGACCTACAATGAGCAGTTCTTC. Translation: CASREGTSGTYNEQFF.

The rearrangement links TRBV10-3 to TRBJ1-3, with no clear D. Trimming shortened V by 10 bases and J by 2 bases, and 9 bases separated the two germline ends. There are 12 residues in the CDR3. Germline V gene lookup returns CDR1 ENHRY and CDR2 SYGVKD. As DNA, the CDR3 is TGTGCCACCTCCTTTCCTGGAAACACCATATATTTT. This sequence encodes CATSFPGNTIYF.

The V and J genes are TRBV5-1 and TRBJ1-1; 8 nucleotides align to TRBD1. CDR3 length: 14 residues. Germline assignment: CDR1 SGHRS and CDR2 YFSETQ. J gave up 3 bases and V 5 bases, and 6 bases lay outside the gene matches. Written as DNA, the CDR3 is TGCGCCAGCAGTCGGGCACAGGGGGACACTGAAGCTTTCTTT. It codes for CASSRAQGDTEAFF.

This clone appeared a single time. This chain's CDR3 is CASSLADWPGETQYF. The CDR3 bases are TGTGCCAGCAGCTTGGCCGACTGGCCGGGGGAGACCCAGTACTTC. This chain joins TRBV5-6 and TRBJ2-5, with D possibly matching TRBD2 (5 bases). V was trimmed by 0 bases and J by 5 bases, leaving 14 bases between them. This CDR3 has 15 amino acids. Per germline, CDR1 SGHDT and CDR2 YYEEEE.

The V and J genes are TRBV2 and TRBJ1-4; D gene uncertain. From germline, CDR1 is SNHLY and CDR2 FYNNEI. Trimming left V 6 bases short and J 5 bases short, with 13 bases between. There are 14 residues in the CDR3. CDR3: CASRGRRLNEKLFF. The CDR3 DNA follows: TGTGCCAGCAGAGGACGGAGGTTAAATGAAAAACTGTTTTTT.

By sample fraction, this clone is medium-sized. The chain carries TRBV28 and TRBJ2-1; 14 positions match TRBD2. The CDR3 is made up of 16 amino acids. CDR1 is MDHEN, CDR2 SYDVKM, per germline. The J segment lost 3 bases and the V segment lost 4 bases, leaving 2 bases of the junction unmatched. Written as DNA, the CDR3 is TGTGCCAGCAGTTCGGGACTAGCGGGAGACTACAATGAGCAGTTCTTC. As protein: CASSSGLAGDYNEQFF.

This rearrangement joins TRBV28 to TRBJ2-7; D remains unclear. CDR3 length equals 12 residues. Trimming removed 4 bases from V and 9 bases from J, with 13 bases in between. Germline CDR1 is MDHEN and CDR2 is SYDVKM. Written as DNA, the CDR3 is TGTGCCAGCAGTTCCCCAACCCGAGGGCAGTACTTC. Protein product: CASSSPTRGQYF.

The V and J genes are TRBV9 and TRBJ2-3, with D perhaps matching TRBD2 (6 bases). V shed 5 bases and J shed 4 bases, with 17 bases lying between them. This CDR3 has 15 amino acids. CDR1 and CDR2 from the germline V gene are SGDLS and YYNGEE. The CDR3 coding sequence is TGTGCCAGCAGTCGAAGACTAGATCGATCAGATACGCAGTATTTT. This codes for CASSRRLDRSDTQYF.

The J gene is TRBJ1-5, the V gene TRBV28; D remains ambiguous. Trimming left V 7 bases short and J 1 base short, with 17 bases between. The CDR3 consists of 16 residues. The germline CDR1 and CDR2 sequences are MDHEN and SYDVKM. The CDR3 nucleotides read TGTGCCAGCACCAAGGCTCCGATAGCCAGCAATCAGCCCCAGCATTTT. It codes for CASTKAPIASNQPQHF.

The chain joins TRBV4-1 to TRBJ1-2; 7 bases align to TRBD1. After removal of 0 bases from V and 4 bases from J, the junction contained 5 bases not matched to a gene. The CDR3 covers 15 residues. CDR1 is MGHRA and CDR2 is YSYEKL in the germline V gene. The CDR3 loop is CASSQETGITYGYTF. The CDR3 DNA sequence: TGCGCCAGCAGCCAAGAGACAGGGATCACCTATGGCTACACCTTC.

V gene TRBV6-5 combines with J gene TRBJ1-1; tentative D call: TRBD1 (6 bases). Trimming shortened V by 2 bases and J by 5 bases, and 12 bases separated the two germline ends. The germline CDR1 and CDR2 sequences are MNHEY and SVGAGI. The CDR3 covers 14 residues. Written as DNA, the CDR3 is TGTGCCAGCAGTTACACAGGACAGTCTACTGAAGCTTTCTTT. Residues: CASSYTGQSTEAFF.

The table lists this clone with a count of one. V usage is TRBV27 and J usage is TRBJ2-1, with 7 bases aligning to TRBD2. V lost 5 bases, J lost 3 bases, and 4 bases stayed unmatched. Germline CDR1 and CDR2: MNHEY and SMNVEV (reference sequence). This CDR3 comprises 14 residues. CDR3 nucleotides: TGTGCCAGCAGTCGGACTAGTTTCTACAATGAGCAGTTCTTC. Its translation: CASSRTSFYNEQFF.

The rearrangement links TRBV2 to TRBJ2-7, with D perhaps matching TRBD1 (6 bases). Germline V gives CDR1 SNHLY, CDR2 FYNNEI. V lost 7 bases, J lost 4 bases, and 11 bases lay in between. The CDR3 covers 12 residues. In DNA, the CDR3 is TGTGCCAGCAACCACAGGGAGTACGAGCAGTACTTC. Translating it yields CASNHREYEQYF.

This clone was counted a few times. Here the CDR3 DNA reads TGTGCCAGCAGTTCTGGGGAGGGGAATCAGCCCCAGCATTTT. It encodes CASSSGEGNQPQHF. The chain has TRBV7-8 and TRBJ1-5; tentatively, D is TRBD1 (5 bases). V was shortened by 6 bases and J by 4 bases, with 13 bases between the two germline ends. CDR3 size: 14 residues. Germline V gene data show CDR1 as SGHVS and CDR2 as FQNEAQ.